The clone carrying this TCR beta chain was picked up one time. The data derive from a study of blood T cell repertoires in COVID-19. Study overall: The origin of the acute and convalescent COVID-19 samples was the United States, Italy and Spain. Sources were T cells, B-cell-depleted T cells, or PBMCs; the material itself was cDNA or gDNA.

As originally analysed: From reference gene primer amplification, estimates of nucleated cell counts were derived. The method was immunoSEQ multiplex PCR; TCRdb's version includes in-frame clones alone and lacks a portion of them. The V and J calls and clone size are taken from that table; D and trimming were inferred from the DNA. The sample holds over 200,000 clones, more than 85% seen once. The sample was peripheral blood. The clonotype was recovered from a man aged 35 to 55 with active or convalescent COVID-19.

In nucleotides, the CDR3 is TGTGCCACCAGTGACCCCCGACAGGGTTCCGTCGAGCAGTACTTC. Translating gives CATSDPRQGSVEQYF. The chain uses TRBV24-1 and TRBJ2-7; TRBD1 aligns across 7 bases. CDR3 length: 15 amino acids. Trimming removed 4 bases from V and 6 bases from J; junction bases left unmatched: 11. The germline V gene has CDR1 KGHDR and CDR2 SFDVKD.